These 32 T cell receptor beta chains were all obtained from the same sample, sequenced in a study of identical twins. Using its own MiXCR run on the 5' RACE reads, TCRdb lists one record per CDR3 protein. The sample has around 650,000 distinct CDR3 sequences; just over 7% are singletons. The same sample was also used in a study of yellow fever vaccine responses in identical twins.

Sequenced: PBMCs. The receptor source for this set is a woman between 18 and 29 years old in good health.

The CDR3 reads CASSLGVVGTEAFF. The CDR3 nucleotides are TGTGCCAGCAGTTTAGGGGTGGTTGGCACTGAAGCTTTCTTT. This chain connects TRBV12-3 or TRBV12-4 to TRBJ1-1; D is ambiguous. The CDR3 loop spans 14 amino acids. Trimming removed 1 base at V and 4 bases at J, with 10 bases between.

This clonotype has at least ten counts. The J gene is TRBJ1-4, the V gene TRBV15, with D unresolved. The germline gives CDR1 LNHNV, CDR2 YYDKDF (reference sequence). The length of the CDR3 is 14 residues. V lost 5 bases to trimming and J lost 7 bases, with 14 bases between them. The CDR3 sequence: CATSFRAELEKLFF. In nucleotides, the CDR3 is TGTGCCACCAGCTTCCGGGCCGAGCTTGAAAAACTGTTTTTT.

The table lists this clonotype with many counts. The CDR3 loop is CASSLDDADYQAFF. CDR3 bases: TGCGCCAGCAGCTTGGATGACGCGGACTACCAAGCTTTCTTT. V usage is TRBV5-1 and J usage is TRBJ1-1; D unclear. CDR1 is SGHRS and CDR2 is YFSETQ in the germline V gene. CDR3 length: 14 amino acids. Trimming pared 0 bases from V and 9 bases from J, leaving 15 bases between.

Of note for this clonotype: A much larger clone is a single base away; this may be a read error. The chain uses TRBV9 and TRBJ2-1; D may be TRBD1 or TRBD2 (6 bases each). The CDR3 length is 15 residues. V was clipped by 0 bases and J by 9 bases, with 16 bases between them. CDR1 is SGDLS, CDR2 YYNGEE, per germline. CDR3 loop: CASSVAFWGAGEQFF. CDR3 DNA: TGTGCCAGCAGCGTAGCTTTTTGGGGGGCGGGTGAGCAGTTCTTC.

This clonotype was detected ten times or more. J is TRBJ2-1 and V is TRBV10-2, with 14 bases fitting TRBD2. Germline trimming cut 8 bases from V and 8 bases from J; bases unmatched to any gene: 8. Germline CDR1 reads WSHSY; CDR2 reads SAAADI. The CDR3 is 15 residues long. The CDR3 nucleotides read TGCGCCAGCCAACCCGGGACTAGCGGGAGCTATGAGCAGTTCTTC. Translating gives CASQPGTSGSYEQFF.

This clonotype was observed at least ten times. The chain uses TRBV20-1 and TRBJ2-1, with D possibly called TRBD1 or TRBD2 (7 bases each). V was cut by 6 bases and J by 4 bases, with 19 bases left in between. Germline CDR1 DFQATT, CDR2 SNEGSKA (reference sequence). The CDR3 has 15 residues. The chain's CDR3 is CSAPIPRGGYNEQFF. The CDR3, as DNA: TGCAGTGCCCCAATACCCAGGGGGGGGTACAATGAGCAGTTCTTC.

The genes are TRBV27 and TRBJ2-5, with D possibly being TRBD1 (5 bases). The CDR3 consists of 13 residues. V lost 7 bases and J lost 4, with 13 bases in between. Germline V gene lookup returns CDR1 MNHEY and CDR2 SMNVEV (reference sequence). CDR3 sequence reads: CASTPVRGETQYF. CDR3 nucleotides: TGTGCCAGCACCCCGGTAAGGGGAGAGACCCAGTACTTC.

The chain uses TRBV19 and TRBJ2-7; 10 nucleotides line up with TRBD1. V was pared by 3 bases and J by 2 bases, with 4 bases of the junction left unmatched. The V gene's germline CDR1 is LNHDA and CDR2 SQIVND (reference sequence). The CDR3 contains 15 residues. The CDR3: CASSIGTGVPYEQYF. DNA for the CDR3: TGTGCCAGTAGTATTGGGACAGGGGTACCCTACGAGCAGTACTTC.

This clonotype was counted between two and nine times. CDR3 region: CSARQTGKSDTQYF. The CDR3 bases are TGCAGTGCTCGCCAGACAGGGAAGTCTGATACGCAGTATTTT. This chain uses TRBV20-1 with TRBJ2-3; 7 bases fit TRBD1. This CDR3 is 14 amino acids long. J lost 6 bases, V lost 5 bases, and 11 bases had no gene match. The germline gives CDR1 DFQATT, CDR2 SNEGSKA (reference sequence).

The rearrangement links TRBV3-1 to TRBJ2-7; TRBD2 matches at 7 bases. The CDR3 has 15 residues. CDR1 is LGHDT and CDR2 is YNNKEL in the germline V gene (reference sequence). The V and J ends lost 2 bases and 2 bases, in that order; junction bases with no gene match: 6. DNA for the CDR3: TGTGCCAGCAGCCAATCAATACGGGGGGCCTACGAGCAGTACTTC. Encoded protein: CASSQSIRGAYEQYF.

This clonotype was seen ten or more times. V usage is TRBV6-1 and J usage is TRBJ1-3, with 9 bases that match TRBD1. The CDR3 loop spans 15 amino acids. Looked up from germline, CDR1 is MNHNS and CDR2 is SASEGT. Trimming removed 8 bases from V and 4 bases from J; junction bases left unmatched: 9. This CDR3 reads CASRSPQGAGNTIYF. CDR3 bases: TGTGCCAGCCGATCCCCACAGGGGGCGGGAAACACCATATATTTT.

This clonotype was seen ten or more times. The rearrangement joins TRBV10-3 to TRBJ2-1; 8 nucleotides align to TRBD1. The CDR3 is 15 amino acids. The trim removed 5 bases at V and 4 bases at J, leaving 7 bases unmatched. Germline lookup yields CDR1 ENHRY and CDR2 SYGVKD. Written as DNA, the CDR3 is TGTGCCATCAGTCAACAGGGGGTCTCGTACAATGAGCAGTTCTTC. Protein product: CAISQQGVSYNEQFF.

This clonotype was recorded a few times. The chain links TRBV7-8 to TRBJ1-5; D remains ambiguous. CDR3 length: 13 residues. Trimming took off 3 bases at V and 10 bases at J, with 13 bases between the two ends. Per germline, CDR1 SGHVS and CDR2 FQNEAQ. CDR3 nucleotide sequence: TGTGCCAGCAGCTTTAACTCTCCTATACCCCAGCATTTT. This translates into CASSFNSPIPQHF.

CDR3 nucleotide sequence: TGTGCCAGCAGCCAAGAATCCCCTAGCGGGATTGTTAACAATGAGCAGTTCTTC. This translates into CASSQESPSGIVNNEQFF. This chain uses TRBV3-1 with TRBJ2-1; 9 bases are a match to TRBD2. The trim removed 0 bases at V and 5 bases at J, leaving 11 bases unmatched. This CDR3 contains 18 residues. Looked up from germline, CDR1 is LGHDT and CDR2 is YNNKEL (reference sequence).

The chain uses TRBV7-2 and TRBJ2-2, with D hard to call. Germline V CDR1 and CDR2: SGHTA, FQGNSA. This CDR3 region has 12 residues. Trimming shortened V by 5 bases and J by 12 bases, and 13 bases separated the two germline ends. Written as DNA, the CDR3 is TGTGCCAGCAGCGTAGTAGAAATTCAGCTGTTTTTT. Encoded protein: CASSVVEIQLFF.

This clonotype was counted many times. The genes are TRBV15 and TRBJ2-7; TRBD2 might be the D (5 bases). The CDR3 spans 13 residues. V was cut by 5 bases and J by 0 bases, with 8 bases left in between. Germline V CDR1 and CDR2: LNHNV, YYDKDF (reference sequence). CDR3 in DNA: TGTGCCACCAGCGTAACTAGCTCCTACGAGCAGTACTTC. Its protein product is CATSVTSSYEQYF.

This clonotype was recorded a few times. The rearrangement uses TRBV5-1 and TRBJ1-2; D ambiguous. Germline-derived CDR1 and CDR2 are SGHRS and YFSETQ. With 0 bases removed from V and 6 bases from J, the gap between germline ends came to 12 bases. The CDR3 runs 14 residues. The CDR3 protein is CASSLAVGSDGYTF. The CDR3 DNA is TGCGCCAGCAGCTTGGCCGTGGGGAGCGATGGCTACACCTTC. Drawing the rest from reference TRBV5-1 and TRBJ1-2, the complete variable domain is KAGVTQTPRYLIKTRGQQVTLSCSPISGHRSVSWYQQTPGQGLQFLFEYFSETQRNKGNFPGRFSGRQFSNSRSEMNVSTLELGDSALYLCASSLAVGSDGYTFGSGTRLTVV.

Only a few counts were recorded for this clonotype. The chain employs TRBV7-2 and TRBJ1-1; weak D call: TRBD1 (6 bases). The CDR3 covers 14 residues. Trimming removed 2 bases at V and 4 bases at J, with 11 bases between. Germline CDR1 is SGHTA and CDR2 is FQGNSA. The CDR3 is CASSLQGFFTEAFF. CDR3 coding DNA: TGTGCCAGCAGCTTACAGGGGTTTTTCACTGAAGCTTTCTTT.

This clonotype was seen a few times. The chain carries TRBV20-1 and TRBJ2-7; no definite D call. This CDR3 region has 12 residues. Germline V gene data show CDR1 as DFQATT and CDR2 as SNEGSKA (reference sequence). V was clipped by 4 bases and J by 2 bases, with 9 bases between them. The CDR3 region has the DNA TGCAGTGCTAAGGCCTCTCCCTACGAGCAGTACGTC. Translated, it gives CSAKASPYEQYV.

This clonotype has a count of ten or more. This rearrangement joins TRBV12-3 or TRBV12-4 to TRBJ1-1; 7 bases map to TRBD1. The CDR3 totals 14 residues. Trimming at V came to 5 bases and at J to 1 base, leaving 4 bases not matched to a gene. The CDR3 reads CASSTRGKNTEAFF. In DNA form, the CDR3 reads TGTGCCAGCAGTACCAGGGGGAAGAACACTGAAGCTTTCTTT.

This clonotype was seen repeatedly, ten times or more. This chain joins TRBV7-8 and TRBJ1-5; D ambiguous. The V end was cut by 2 bases, the J end by 2 bases, with 10 bases between. This CDR3 comprises 15 residues. Germline V lookup: CDR1 SGHVS, CDR2 FQNEAQ. The CDR3 nucleotides are TGTGCCAGCAGCTTACGGACTAATGGCAATCAGCCCCAGCATTTT. Protein product: CASSLRTNGNQPQHF.

This clonotype was counted at least ten times. The chain is built from TRBV7-2 and TRBJ2-1; 7 positions match TRBD2. The CDR3 has 15 residues. Germline CDR1 is SGHTA and CDR2 is FQGNSA. J gave up 3 bases and V 1 base, and 3 bases lay outside the gene matches. DNA for the CDR3: TGTGCCAGCAGCTTAGATGGGACTATCTACAATGAGCAGTTCTTC. Encoded protein: CASSLDGTIYNEQFF.

V and J are TRBV2 and TRBJ2-3; D may be TRBD2 (6 bases). V was clipped by 4 bases and J by 3 bases, with 14 bases between them. The CDR3 loop spans 15 amino acids. The germline gives CDR1 SNHLY, CDR2 FYNNEI. The CDR3 here is CASSGAGPRTDTQYF. The DNA for the CDR3 is TGTGCCAGCAGTGGGGCGGGACCGCGTACAGATACGCAGTATTTT.

CDR3 protein: CASSKGRITDTQYF. The CDR3 region has the DNA TGTGCCAGCAGTAAGGGCAGAATCACAGATACGCAGTATTTT. The chain employs TRBV28 and TRBJ2-3; D unresolved. The V gene's germline CDR1 is MDHEN and CDR2 SYDVKM. V was trimmed by 5 bases and J by 2 bases, leaving 11 bases between them. CDR3 size: 14 residues.

This clonotype was counted only a few times. This chain uses TRBV10-3 with TRBJ1-5, with a weak D call TRBD1 (6 bases). The V and J ends lost 2 bases and 3 bases respectively, with 11 bases between them. Germline CDR1 reads ENHRY; CDR2 reads SYGVKD. The CDR3 runs 15 residues. The DNA of the CDR3 is TGTGCCATCAGTGAGCTGCAGGGGACCAATCAGCCCCAGCATTTT. It yields the protein CAISELQGTNQPQHF.

This clonotype has a handful of counts. The chain's CDR3 is CSAPPRRITDTQYF. The CDR3 region has the DNA TGCAGTGCTCCCCCCCGAAGAATCACAGATACGCAGTATTTT. The chain recombines TRBV20-1 with TRBJ2-3, with D unclear. This CDR3 has 14 amino acids. CDR1 is DFQATT, CDR2 SNEGSKA, per germline (reference sequence). The V gene lost 5 bases and the J gene lost 2 bases, with 14 bases spanning the gap.

This clonotype appeared many times. The chain carries TRBV14 and TRBJ2-7, with 7 bases aligning to TRBD2. CDR1 is SGHDN, CDR2 FVKESK, per germline. This CDR3 is built from 14 residues. V trimming: 1 base; J trimming: 2 bases; junction bases outside the gene matches: 2. Written as DNA, the CDR3 is TGTGCCAGCAGCCAAGCCGGGACTACCTACGAGCAGTACTTC. Protein product: CASSQAGTTYEQYF.

This clonotype was counted at least ten times. V is TRBV29-1 and J is TRBJ2-1; TRBD1 matches 7 bases. J was trimmed by 0 bases and V by 1 base; bases with no gene match: 6. The CDR3 loop spans 16 amino acids. Germline V lookup: CDR1 SQVTM, CDR2 ANQGSEA. The CDR3 nucleotides read TGCAGCGTTGAAGGGGGACAGAGCAGCTCCTACAATGAGCAGTTCTTC. Protein product: CSVEGGQSSSYNEQFF.

This clonotype has more than one count but fewer than ten. The chain uses TRBV3-1 and TRBJ2-1, with 8 bases fitting TRBD2. With 4 bases clipped from V and 6 bases from J, the junction kept 8 bases outside the gene matches. The CDR3 totals 15 residues. Germline V lookup: CDR1 LGHDT, CDR2 YNNKEL (reference sequence). CDR3 DNA sequence: TGTGCCAGCAGCCCGACTAGCGCTCGGGGCAATGAGCAGTTCTTC. It encodes CASSPTSARGNEQFF.

The chain carries TRBV27 and TRBJ1-1; 8 bases line up with TRBD1. Losses at the gene ends were 6 bases for V and 4 bases for J; bases not matched to a gene: 16. CDR1 and CDR2 from the germline V gene are MNHEY and SMNVEV (reference sequence). The CDR3 runs 17 residues. CDR3 loop: CASSPRRTGKEGTEAFF. Here the CDR3 DNA reads TGTGCCAGCAGCCCGCGTCGGACAGGGAAAGAGGGCACTGAAGCTTTCTTT.

This clonotype was detected a few times. The V and J genes are TRBV5-1 and TRBJ2-7, with 10 bases that match TRBD1. This CDR3 comprises 16 residues. V shed 3 bases, J shed 1 base, and the junction held 7 bases outside the gene matches. CDR1 and CDR2 (germline): SGHRS, YFSETQ. DNA for the CDR3: TGCGCCAGCAGCTGGGAATGGGACAGGGGTTCCTACGAGCAGTACTTC. Residues: CASSWEWDRGSYEQYF. Filled out from reference TRBV5-1 and TRBJ2-7, the complete variable domain reads KAGVTQTPRYLIKTRGQQVTLSCSPISGHRSVSWYQQTPGQGLQFLFEYFSETQRNKGNFPGRFSGRQFSNSRSEMNVSTLELGDSALYLCASSWEWDRGSYEQYFGPGTRLTVT.

This clonotype showed up many times. The chain recombines TRBV4-1 with TRBJ1-1; TRBD1 aligns across 7 bases. This CDR3 has 17 residues. The germline V gene encodes CDR1 MGHRA and CDR2 YSYEKL. J gave up 0 bases and V 1 base, and 8 bases lay outside the gene matches. The CDR3 sequence: CASSQVRQGGMNTEAFF. CDR3 sequence (DNA): TGCGCCAGCAGCCAAGTACGACAGGGAGGAATGAACACTGAAGCTTTCTTT.